This is a list of T cell receptor beta chains from one sample in a study of T-cell memory formation after mild COVID-19. TCRdb itself ran the 5' RACE reads through MiXCR, one entry per CDR3 protein. The top ten hold over 20% of the sample, which has some 290,000 distinct CDR3 sequences, around 15% seen once. Sequenced: PBMCs or a T cell subset sorted from them (not recorded which). These receptor sequences come from a man aged 18 to 30 who had mild COVID-19 (a few samples of this study predate the infection). Cell type and time point are not known. Each CDR3 is given without its conserved first and last residue. Each record gives: V gene, J gene, D gene, clone size, CDR3 protein. A D gene is named only where the DNA matches it firmly. Some rows mark clone size as missing; the rest say once, few, many or name a class of expanded clone.

V gene: TRBV12-3/TRBV12-4; J gene: TRBJ1-5; D gene: NA; clone size: many; CDR3 protein: ASSLGPQPQH
V gene: TRBV12-3/TRBV12-4; J gene: TRBJ2-2; D gene: NA; clone size: few; CDR3 protein: ASSSTGTKNTGELF
V gene: TRBV4-3; J gene: TRBJ2-1; D gene: TRBD2; clone size: few; CDR3 protein: ASSQDWRGSSYHEQF
V gene: TRBV20-1; J gene: TRBJ1-6; D gene: NA; clone size: few; CDR3 protein: SASPPPGQLSSYNSPLH
V gene: TRBV3-1; J gene: TRBJ2-1; D gene: NA; clone size: NA; CDR3 protein: ASSQDPGSYNEQF
V gene: TRBV11-1; J gene: TRBJ2-3; D gene: NA; clone size: few; CDR3 protein: ASSFPGKSDTQY
V gene: TRBV3-1; J gene: TRBJ1-6; D gene: TRBD1; clone size: many; CDR3 protein: ASSQLGTGGNSPLH
V gene: TRBV11-2; J gene: TRBJ2-7; D gene: NA; clone size: few; CDR3 protein: ASSLDYRSSYEQY
V gene: TRBV5-1; J gene: TRBJ2-3; D gene: NA; clone size: many; CDR3 protein: ASSAWGRSSTDTQY
V gene: TRBV28; J gene: TRBJ1-1; D gene: NA; clone size: NA; CDR3 protein: ASSLGGTSGAEAF
V gene: TRBV7-6; J gene: TRBJ1-1; D gene: NA; clone size: NA; CDR3 protein: ASSPLRGETEAF
V gene: TRBV6-4; J gene: TRBJ1-2; D gene: NA; clone size: few; CDR3 protein: ASSDSRAGGDGYT
V gene: TRBV5-6; J gene: TRBJ2-1; D gene: NA; clone size: few; CDR3 protein: ASSFLVIRDEQF
V gene: TRBV9; J gene: TRBJ1-1; D gene: NA; clone size: few; CDR3 protein: ASSVRALGTEAF
V gene: TRBV12-3/TRBV12-4; J gene: TRBJ1-3; D gene: NA; clone size: NA; CDR3 protein: ASSASAGGNTIY
V gene: TRBV20-1; J gene: TRBJ2-7; D gene: NA; clone size: NA; CDR3 protein: SARGVDSEPYEQY
V gene: TRBV12-3/TRBV12-4; J gene: TRBJ1-2; D gene: TRBD1; clone size: NA; CDR3 protein: ASTRQGVYSYGYT
V gene: TRBV5-1; J gene: TRBJ1-4; D gene: NA; clone size: many; CDR3 protein: ASGTALDEKLF
V gene: TRBV7-2; J gene: TRBJ1-6; D gene: NA; clone size: few; CDR3 protein: ASSQNPTGMSPLH
V gene: TRBV29-1; J gene: TRBJ2-1; D gene: NA; clone size: NA; CDR3 protein: SGIQGAEQF
V gene: TRBV6-6; J gene: TRBJ1-5; D gene: NA; clone size: NA; CDR3 protein: ASSTAGGGQPQH
V gene: TRBV3-1; J gene: TRBJ1-1; D gene: NA; clone size: few; CDR3 protein: ASSQDIAGKAF
V gene: TRBV19; J gene: TRBJ1-5; D gene: NA; clone size: NA; CDR3 protein: ASSIESYSNQPQH
V gene: TRBV19; J gene: TRBJ2-5; D gene: NA; clone size: NA; CDR3 protein: ASSISWQETQY
V gene: TRBV5-1; J gene: TRBJ1-3; D gene: NA; clone size: NA; CDR3 protein: ASSTDLGNTIY
V gene: TRBV7-6; J gene: TRBJ2-1; D gene: TRBD2; clone size: once; CDR3 protein: ASSLTSLISYNEQF
V gene: TRBV7-2; J gene: TRBJ2-2; D gene: TRBD2; clone size: few; CDR3 protein: ASGPLRGGNPGELF
V gene: TRBV4-3; J gene: TRBJ2-5; D gene: TRBD2; clone size: NA; CDR3 protein: ASSQRGLGFAETQY
V gene: TRBV4-3; J gene: TRBJ1-2; D gene: TRBD1; clone size: NA; CDR3 protein: ASSQDLFRDSYGYT
V gene: TRBV5-6; J gene: TRBJ2-5; D gene: NA; clone size: many; CDR3 protein: ASSPESRDIGTQY
V gene: TRBV6-6; J gene: TRBJ2-7; D gene: NA; clone size: NA; CDR3 protein: ASRRQVDEQY